The 31 T cell receptor beta chains below all came from one sample that was sequenced in a study of cytomegalovirus exposure and HLA in healthy donors. PCR used 60 Vbeta primers and 13 Jbeta primers. Assay: immunoSEQ multiplex PCR; the TCRdb copy retains only in-frame clones and omits some. The repertoire consists of some 100,000 clones, with around three quarters occurring once and the leading ten covering approximately 3.3%. The sample consisted of PBMCs. These receptors all stem from a male donor in good health and CMV-seropositive.

The chain joins TRBV6-5 to TRBJ1-2, with TRBD1 as a possible D gene (6 bases). Trimming stripped 0 bases from V and 4 bases from J, with 12 bases between. Germline lookup yields CDR1 MNHEY and CDR2 SVGAGI. The length of the CDR3 is 15 residues. The CDR3 DNA is TGTGCCAGCAGTTACTCCTCGGGGACATCCTATGGCTACACCTTC. This translates into CASSYSSGTSYGYTF.

The chain links TRBV19 to TRBJ2-7; D might be TRBD2 (6 bases). CDR3 size: 12 residues. Trimming removed 10 bases at V and 2 bases at J, with 12 bases between. Germline V CDR1 and CDR2: LNHDA, SQIVND (reference sequence). Here the CDR3 reads CATGDRTYEQYF. The CDR3 nucleotides are TGTGCCACGGGGGACCGAACCTACGAGCAGTACTTC.

V and J are TRBV2 and TRBJ2-2; 11 bases line up with TRBD2. Germline V gene lookup returns CDR1 SNHLY and CDR2 FYNNEI. With 5 bases clipped from V and 2 bases from J, the junction kept 10 bases outside the gene matches. The CDR3 contains 18 residues. CDR3 sequence reads: CASSYFLAGGPNTGELFF. CDR3 sequence (DNA): TGTGCCAGCAGTTATTTTCTAGCGGGGGGCCCTAACACCGGGGAGCTGTTTTTT.

This chain uses TRBV6-5 with TRBJ1-2; TRBD1 matches 12 bases. CDR3 length: 13 residues. V lost 9 bases and J lost 2; bases outside the gene matches: 1. CDR1 is MNHEY, CDR2 SVGAGI, per germline. In DNA form, the CDR3 reads TGTGCCAGTGGGACAGGGGGCAACTATGGCTACACCTTC. Encoded protein: CASGTGGNYGYTF.

This chain joins TRBV30 and TRBJ1-1; 8 nucleotides agree with TRBD1. This CDR3 is 13 amino acids long. Germline CDR1 reads GTSNPN; CDR2 reads SVGIG (reference sequence). J gave up 10 bases and V 3 bases, and 10 bases lay outside the gene matches. CDR3 in DNA: TGTGCCTGGAGATCGGACAGGGAAAATGGAGCTTTCTTT. Protein product: CAWRSDRENGAFF.

The rearrangement joins TRBV2 to TRBJ2-7, with no clear D. CDR3 size: 13 residues. Trimming removed 5 bases at V and 0 bases at J, with 8 bases between. Germline-derived CDR1 and CDR2 are SNHLY and FYNNEI. CDR3 protein: CASSLVNSYEQYF. Here the CDR3 DNA reads TGTGCCAGCAGTCTAGTGAACTCCTACGAGCAGTACTTC.

Only a few counts were recorded for this clone. The rearrangement uses TRBV14 and TRBJ1-1; maybe TRBD1 (6 bases). Germline V gene lookup returns CDR1 SGHDN and CDR2 FVKESK. The ends were cut back, 4 bases at V and 3 bases at J, with 9 bases in the middle. The CDR3 spans 13 residues. CDR3 nucleotide sequence: TGTGCCAGCAGCCCTAAGGGGGACACTGAAGCTTTCTTT. It specifies CASSPKGDTEAFF. The full variable domain, with the rest looked up from reference TRBV14 and TRBJ1-1, is EAGVTQFPSHSVIEKGQTVTLRCDPISGHDNLYWYRRVMGKEIKFLLHFVKESKQDESGMPNNRFLAERTGGTYSTLKVQPAELEDSGVYFCASSPKGDTEAFFGQGTRLTVV.

The CDR3 sequence is CASSPEGQHSSPLHF. The CDR3 nucleotides read TGCGCCAGCAGCCCGGAGGGACAGCATAGTTCACCCCTCCACTTT. J is TRBJ1-6 and V is TRBV5-1, with TRBD1 matching over 7 bases. V dropped 4 bases and J dropped 9; count of bases not matched to a gene: 10. The CDR3 is 15 amino acids. CDR1 is SGHRS and CDR2 is YFSETQ in the germline V gene.

This chain links TRBV2 with TRBJ1-1; TRBD1 might be the D (6 bases). Trimming stripped 0 bases from V and 1 base from J, with 12 bases between. The CDR3 length is 16 residues. Germline assignment: CDR1 SNHLY and CDR2 FYNNEI. The CDR3 DNA sequence: TGTGCCAGCAGTGAAGCGCTTGGCAGGGGGAACACTGAAGCTTTCTTT. This translates into CASSEALGRGNTEAFF.

The chain joins TRBV5-4 to TRBJ1-4, with TRBD1 identical over 9 bases. The CDR3 has 14 amino acids. With V trimmed by 4 bases and J by 8 bases, 6 bases remained unmatched. Germline values: CDR1 SGHNT, CDR2 YYREEE (reference sequence). This CDR3 reads CASSPDRGDEKLFF. CDR3 DNA sequence: TGTGCCAGCAGCCCCGACAGGGGGGACGAAAAACTGTTTTTT.

This rearrangement joins TRBV6-6 to TRBJ1-2; 9 positions agree with TRBD1. Trimming at V came to 6 bases and at J to 4 bases, leaving 9 bases not matched to a gene. The V gene's germline CDR1 is MNHNY and CDR2 SVGAGI (reference sequence). The CDR3 contains 15 residues. CDR3 protein: CASSQGTGFGYGYTF. The CDR3 nucleotides read TGTGCCAGCAGCCAAGGGACAGGGTTTGGCTATGGCTACACCTTC.

This clone was seen once. The rearrangement links TRBV29-1 to TRBJ1-2, with D possibly being TRBD1 (6 bases). The CDR3 is made up of 13 amino acids. The V gene's germline CDR1 is SQVTM and CDR2 ANQGSEA. Trimming removed 3 bases at V and 4 bases at J, with 12 bases between. This CDR3 is CSVDGQGLYGYTF. DNA for the CDR3: TGCAGCGTTGATGGGCAGGGGCTCTATGGCTACACCTTC.

This clone was detected only once. The chain joins TRBV5-1 to TRBJ1-1; 10 nucleotides agree with TRBD1. CDR3 size: 16 residues. With V trimmed by 3 bases and J by 4 bases, 9 bases remained unmatched. Germline-derived CDR1 and CDR2 are SGHRS and YFSETQ. As DNA, the CDR3 is TGCGCCAGCAGCTGGGGGACAGGGGATTCGGGCACTGAAGCTTTCTTT. Residues: CASSWGTGDSGTEAFF.

J is TRBJ1-5 and V is TRBV7-2; TRBD1 matches 10 bases. Germline V lookup: CDR1 SGHTA, CDR2 FQGNSA. The trim removed 3 bases at V and 2 bases at J, leaving 4 bases unmatched. The CDR3 length is 16 residues. For the CDR3, the DNA is TGTGCCAGCAGCTTGCACGGGACAGGGGGCAATCAGCCCCAGCATTTT. This sequence encodes CASSLHGTGGNQPQHF.

The chain is built from TRBV7-9 and TRBJ1-1, with 7 bases matching TRBD1. This CDR3 is built from 15 residues. Germline V lookup: CDR1 SEHNR, CDR2 FQNEAQ (reference sequence). The V gene end was trimmed by 1 base and the J gene end by 2 bases; junction bases not matched to a gene: 4. The CDR3 nucleotides read TGTGCCAGCAGCTTAGTGGGGACAGTCAACACTGAAGCTTTCTTT. Translating it yields CASSLVGTVNTEAFF.

The chain links TRBV4-1 to TRBJ2-2, with D possibly matching TRBD1 (5 bases). CDR1 is MGHRA and CDR2 is YSYEKL in the germline V gene. Trimming stripped 3 bases from V and 0 bases from J, with 11 bases between. The CDR3 sequence is 16 residues long. CDR3 protein: CASSQTGAANTGELFF. The CDR3 DNA sequence: TGCGCCAGCAGCCAGACTGGGGCCGCGAACACCGGGGAGCTGTTTTTT.

The CDR3 coding sequence is TGTGCCAGCAGCCGACAGAGAAACTACGAGCAGTACTTC. This codes for CASSRQRNYEQYF. The rearrangement uses TRBV5-8 and TRBJ2-7, with D possibly matching TRBD1 (5 bases). V was trimmed by 4 bases and J by 3 bases, leaving 11 bases between them. In germline, CDR1 is SGHTS, CDR2 YDEGEE. This CDR3 has 13 amino acids. The full variable domain, its missing parts supplied by reference TRBV5-8 and TRBJ2-7, is EAGVTQSPTHLIKTRGQQATLRCSPISGHTSVYWYQQALGLGLQFLLWYDEGEERNRGNFPPRFSGRQFPNYSSELNVNALELEDSALYLCASSRQRNYEQYFGPGTRLTVT.

The chain employs TRBV5-1 and TRBJ1-4; TRBD1 matches at 9 bases. CDR1 SGHRS and CDR2 YFSETQ come from the germline V gene. After removal of 4 bases from V and 0 bases from J, the junction contained 4 bases not matched to a gene. The CDR3 contains 16 residues. The CDR3 DNA reads TGCGCCAGCAGCAAAGACAGGGGGGCAACTAATGAAAAACTGTTTTTT. As protein: CASSKDRGATNEKLFF.

This chain uses TRBV5-1 with TRBJ2-4, with TRBD1 identical over 9 bases. The CDR3 extends over 13 amino acids. Trimming removed 4 bases from V and 9 bases from J; junction bases left unmatched: 5. Germline CDR1 is SGHRS and CDR2 is YFSETQ. The CDR3 nucleotides read TGCGCCAGCAGCCCCAGGACAGGGGCCATTCAGTACTTC. Translating it yields CASSPRTGAIQYF.

V and J are TRBV5-1 and TRBJ1-2; weak D call: TRBD1 (5 bases). Per the germline V gene, CDR1 is SGHRS and CDR2 is YFSETQ. The length of the CDR3 is 15 residues. V was shortened by 4 bases and J by 4 bases, with 17 bases between the two germline ends. CDR3 loop: CASSRGEAGGYGYTF. CDR3 DNA sequence: TGCGCCAGCAGCCGTGGTGAAGCGGGGGGCTATGGCTACACCTTC.

The chain joins TRBV6-5 to TRBJ1-3; D gene ambiguous. V lost 2 bases and J 0 bases, leaving 8 bases between the germline ends. Germline CDR1 and CDR2: MNHEY and SVGAGI. This CDR3 is 15 amino acids long. The CDR3 spells CASSYRTVSGNTIYF. In DNA form, the CDR3 reads TGTGCCAGCAGTTACAGAACAGTCTCTGGAAACACCATATATTTT.

V and J are TRBV5-4 and TRBJ1-2; D may be TRBD1 (6 bases). V was trimmed by 0 bases and J by 8 bases, leaving 14 bases between them. The CDR3 consists of 14 residues. The germline gives CDR1 SGHNT, CDR2 YYREEE (reference sequence). CDR3 region: CASSLGSGDKGYTF. The CDR3 DNA follows: TGTGCCAGCAGCTTGGGTTCAGGGGATAAAGGCTACACCTTC.

V usage is TRBV2 and J usage is TRBJ2-4, with D possibly TRBD2 on 7 matching bases. Looked up from germline, CDR1 is SNHLY and CDR2 is FYNNEI. CDR3 length equals 14 residues. Trimming took 3 bases from V and 4 from J, leaving 10 bases between them. CDR3 sequence (DNA): TGTGCCAGCAGTGATGGGGGGGCTAAAAACATTCAGTACTTC. Protein: CASSDGGAKNIQYF.

The rearrangement links TRBV5-1 to TRBJ1-5, with 7 bases matching TRBD1. Trimming took 0 bases from V and 7 from J; bases not matched to a gene: 4. Germline CDR1 SGHRS, CDR2 YFSETQ. The CDR3 is 14 residues long. CDR3 protein: CASSLEGGGQPQHF. CDR3 sequence (DNA): TGCGCCAGCAGCTTGGAAGGGGGCGGGCAGCCCCAGCATTTT.

The gene calls are TRBV4-1 and TRBJ1-3; TRBD1 matches at 8 bases. J lost 4 bases, V lost 0 bases, and 2 bases had no gene match. This CDR3 spans 15 amino acids. Per germline, CDR1 MGHRA and CDR2 YSYEKL. The CDR3 sequence is CASSQERQGGNTIYF. The CDR3 nucleotides read TGCGCCAGCAGCCAAGAAAGACAGGGGGGAAACACCATATATTTT.

This chain connects TRBV7-2 to TRBJ2-1, with 11 bases fitting TRBD2. Germline CDR1 SGHTA, CDR2 FQGNSA. The CDR3 runs to 15 residues. CDR3 bases: TGTGCAGTTAGCGGGGGGGCTTCTTCCTACAATGAGCAGTTCTTC. Its translation: CAVSGGASSYNEQFF.

The chain recombines TRBV4-2 with TRBJ1-5; the match to TRBD1 covers 8 bases. The germline gives CDR1 LGHNA, CDR2 YNFKEQ. The CDR3 is 12 residues long. The V gene end was trimmed by 8 bases and the J gene end by 6 bases; junction bases not matched to a gene: 3. The chain's CDR3 is CASHRGTQPQHF. CDR3 in DNA: TGTGCCAGCCACAGGGGGACTCAGCCCCAGCATTTT.

This sequence joins TRBV7-3 and TRBJ1-1; TRBD1 matches 9 bases. CDR1 and CDR2 (germline): SGHTA, FQGTGA. V lost 5 bases, J lost 1 base, and 5 bases stayed unmatched. The CDR3 extends over 15 amino acids. CDR3 DNA sequence: TGTGCCAGCAGCCCGACAGGGGGTCCGAACACTGAAGCTTTCTTT. It translates to CASSPTGGPNTEAFF.

The gene calls are TRBV7-8 and TRBJ2-7; 8 bases are shared with TRBD2. The J segment lost 6 bases and the V segment lost 2 bases, leaving 12 bases of the junction unmatched. The germline V gene encodes CDR1 SGHVS and CDR2 FQNEAQ. The CDR3 sequence is 16 residues long. The DNA of the CDR3 is TGTGCCAGCAGCTTATCCCCCGGGACTAGTCCCTCCGAGCAGTACTTC. It translates to CASSLSPGTSPSEQYF.

The V and J genes are TRBV6-5 and TRBJ1-2; tentative D call: TRBD1 (5 bases). This CDR3 contains 14 residues. Germline CDR1 reads MNHEY; CDR2 reads SVGAGI. The V and J ends lost 7 bases and 1 base respectively, with 13 bases between them. CDR3 amino acids: CASTRGSYNYGYTF. The CDR3 nucleotides read TGTGCCAGCACCCGGGGGAGCTATAACTATGGCTACACCTTC.

This clone occurred once. This chain uses TRBV30 with TRBJ2-4, with 9 bases matching TRBD2. V gave up 1 base and J gave up 3 bases; unmatched junction bases: 10. Germline V gene data show CDR1 as GTSNPN and CDR2 as SVGIG (reference sequence). The CDR3 runs 17 residues. In DNA, the CDR3 is TGTGCCTGGAGTGGTCTAAGGACTAGCGACGGCAAAAACATTCAGTACTTC. Its translation: CAWSGLRTSDGKNIQYF.